This TCR beta chain was sequenced in a study of shared clonotypes between healthy human individuals. In the study's own analysis: Filtering of immunoSEQ junctional sequences could not match full-length read filtering. This table comes from immunoSEQ multiplex PCR, and its TCRdb copy is limited to in-frame clones, with some not included. Clone size and the V and J calls come from that table; the DNA yielded D and trimming. The data contain roughly 2.4 million clones, nearly 97% of them seen just once; the ten biggest clones take up more than 0.1%. The V gene lost 3 bases and the J gene lost 7 bases, with 15 bases spanning the gap. Per the germline V gene, CDR1 is LNHDA and CDR2 is SQIVND (reference sequence). The CDR3 has 15 residues.

The genes are TRBV19 and TRBJ1-4; a weak D match, TRBD1 (5 bases). Material for sequencing was naive CD4+ T cells sorted from blood. Subset in this sample: CD45RA+ positively selected. The receptor was isolated from a man between 18 and 29 years old in good health. Here the CDR3 DNA reads TGTGCCAGTAGTATTTATGTTGAGACAGCTGAAAAACTGTTTTTT. This sequence encodes CASSIYVETAEKLFF.